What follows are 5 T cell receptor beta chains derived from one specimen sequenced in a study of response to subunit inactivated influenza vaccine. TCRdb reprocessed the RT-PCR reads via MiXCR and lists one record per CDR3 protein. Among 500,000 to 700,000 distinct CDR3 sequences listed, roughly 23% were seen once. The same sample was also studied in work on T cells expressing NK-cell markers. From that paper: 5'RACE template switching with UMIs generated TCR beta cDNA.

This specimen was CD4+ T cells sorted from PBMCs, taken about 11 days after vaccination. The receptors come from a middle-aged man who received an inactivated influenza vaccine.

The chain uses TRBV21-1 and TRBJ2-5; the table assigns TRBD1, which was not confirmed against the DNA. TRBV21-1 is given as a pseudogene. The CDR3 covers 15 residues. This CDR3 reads CASSKGGQYQETQYF. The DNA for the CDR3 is TGTGCCAGCAGCAAAGGGGGGCAGTACCAAGAGACCCAGTACTTC.

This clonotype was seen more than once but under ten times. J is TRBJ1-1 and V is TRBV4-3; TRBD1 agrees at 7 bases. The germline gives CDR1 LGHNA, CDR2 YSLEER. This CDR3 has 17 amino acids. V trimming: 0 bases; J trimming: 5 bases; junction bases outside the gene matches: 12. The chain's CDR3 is CASSQEPVTGVGTEAFF. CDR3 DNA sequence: TGCGCCAGCAGCCAAGAACCCGTAACAGGGGTCGGAACTGAAGCTTTCTTT.

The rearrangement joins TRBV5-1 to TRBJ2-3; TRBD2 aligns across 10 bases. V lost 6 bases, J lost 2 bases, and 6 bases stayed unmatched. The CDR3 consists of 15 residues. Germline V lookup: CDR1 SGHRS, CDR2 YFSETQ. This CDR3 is CASTIAGGNTDTQYF. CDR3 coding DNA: TGCGCCAGCACAATAGCGGGAGGCAACACAGATACGCAGTATTTT.

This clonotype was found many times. The CDR3 sequence is CASSKQGASVGETQYF. The CDR3 region has the DNA TGTGCCAGCAGCAAACAGGGGGCGAGCGTGGGGGAGACCCAGTACTTC. This chain uses TRBV7-2 with TRBJ2-5; 9 bases fit TRBD1. There are 16 residues in the CDR3. J was trimmed by 5 bases and V by 5 bases; bases with no gene match: 12. Germline lookup yields CDR1 SGHTA and CDR2 FQGNSA.

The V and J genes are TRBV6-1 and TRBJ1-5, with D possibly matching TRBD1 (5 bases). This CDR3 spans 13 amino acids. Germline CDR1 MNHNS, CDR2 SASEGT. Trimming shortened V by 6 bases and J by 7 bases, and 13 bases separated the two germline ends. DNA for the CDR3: TGTGCCAGCAGGGAATCAGGGAAGCAGCCCCAGCATTTT. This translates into CASRESGKQPQHF.